This TCR beta chain was recovered during a study of blood T cell repertoires in COVID-19. There are 13 residues in the CDR3. Germline V lookup: CDR1 PRHDT, CDR2 FYEKMQ (reference sequence). V was shortened by 0 bases and J by 7 bases, with 9 bases between the two germline ends. Assay: immunoSEQ multiplex PCR; the TCRdb copy retains only in-frame clones and omits some. The data hold about 200,000 clones, with roughly 90% observed a single time. Cohorts were determined from participant-reported clinical history. Recovered participants had two consecutive negative NP/OP PCR tests, healthcare professional clearance, or symptom resolution.

The sequence derives from a woman between 18 and 30 years old who had recovered from COVID-19. The sequenced sample was PBMCs or T cells enriched from blood (not recorded which). The J gene is TRBJ1-1, the V gene TRBV13; D unclear. CDR3 region: CASSLGVEGEAFF. For the CDR3, the DNA is TGTGCCAGCAGCTTAGGAGTTGAGGGTGAAGCTTTCTTT.